Sequencing of this T cell receptor (beta chain) was carried out in a study of blood T cells in healthy people across ages (dated by TCRdb to between 2014 and 2017). Turning to the overall study: In model experiments, template switching captured about one uniquely barcoded TCR beta cDNA molecule for every two T cells. Age-related changes in TCR beta repertoire diversity were measured in the study by deep sequencing normalized with unique cDNA molecular identifiers. The donors were split into four age groups: young (average about 15 years), middle-aged (more than 35), aged (approximately 60) and long-lived (approximately 80). Using the same blood draw, the study looked at two additional independent replicas of 1 million unique cDNA reads for two donors, one aged 18 to 29 and the other aged 80 or older. To avoid experimental bias, donors of different ages were randomly spread across the sequencing lanes.

As concerns this clonotype: Its antigen is currently not known. No qualities accompany the bases; no much larger clone lies one base away.

The donors were 40 or so Caucasian individuals from Russia, aged 6 to 90 years, who were systemically healthy. Each donor gave 8.5 to 10 milliliters of peripheral blood, collected into EDTA-treated Vacutainer tubes. Ficoll-Paque density-gradient centrifugation was used to isolate PBMCs, with at least 6.5 million per sample. Trizol reagent was used to extract total RNA from the PBMCs, yielding at least 5.5 micrograms per sample. For every donor, an aliquot of PBMCs went through flow cytometry to measure the percentages of naive CD45RAhigh/CD27high T cells. The paper as a whole reports these results and caveats: Estimates of total diversity based on one million sequenced T cells were regarded as lower bounds and as underestimates. Because profiling used bulk unsorted PBMCs, naive and antigen-experienced compartments could not be compared conclusively. The long-lived group showed more naive CD4+ T cells, fewer expanded clones and increased TCR diversity than the aged group, suggesting age selection. Observed TCR beta diversity per million T cells fell roughly linearly with age, and a significant reduction was already apparent by age around 40. Observed TCR beta diversity correlated strongly with the percentage of naive T cells measured by flow cytometry. Donor CMV infection status was unknown, potentially confounding age-related changes in expanded clonotypes.

Libraries were made using 5' RACE. This sample was sequenced with an Illumina HiSeq 2500. The second PCR ran for about 6 to 11 cycles and used a J-beta primer mix along with a sample-barcoded 5' primer. Each TCR beta cDNA molecule received a unique molecular identifier from a template-switch 5' adaptor carrying 12 random nucleotides. At least 2.5 million CDR3-containing paired-end reads were obtained from each sample. All of the RNA was converted into first-strand cDNA using the Mint cDNA synthesis kit, with a TRBC-specific oligonucleotide serving as the primer. Following uracil-DNA glycosylase treatment, all cDNA underwent a first 18-cycle PCR with the universal primers M1SS and BC2_uni_R. In the authors' own workflow: For normalization, 1 million high-quality reads were randomly selected from each sample, with every read carrying a distinct molecular identifier. Instead of being binned into consensus sequences, reads that shared molecular identifiers were thrown out. MiTCR, with a Q25 quality threshold and the strictest error-elimination algorithm, was used for CDR3 identification, clonotype clustering and error correction. A nonparametric unseen species model with Euler transformation was used to estimate lower-bound total TCR beta diversity. The public reads were reprocessed in TCRdb via fastp at Q25 and MiXCR, keeping in-frame beta chains. Rows are unified per CDR3 protein, each entry keeping the most common DNA and genes. It is TCRdb's table, rather than the study itself, that gives the V and J calls and clone size. A total of around 800,000 distinct CDR3 sequences appear in this sample, about 53% of them only once. In total, the top ten clones hold around 40% of the sample.

Taken from the germline V gene, the CDR1 and CDR2 loops are SQVTM and ANQGSEA. There are 14 amino acids in the CDR3, from cysteine to phenylalanine inclusive. Only the CDR3 region is kept as DNA, spanning 42 bases read in frame from base 1. Trimming removed 4 bases from V and 0 bases from J, leaving 11 bases between the germline ends. The sequencing sample was made of blood. This receptor was identified in an elderly man in good health. The chain joins TRBV29-1 to TRBJ2-3; a confident D gene designation cannot be given. The base sequence is TGCAGCGTTGTCCCATACCTTAGCACAGATACGCAGTATTTT. Its protein reads: CSVVPYLSTDTQYF.